The clone carrying this T cell receptor (beta chain) was picked up many times. Synthesis of cDNA used 5'RACE (with 10-nucleotide random UMIs). Sequencing of 15-18 subjects in each run yielded over 170 million TCR-beta sequences. TCRdb reprocessed the 5' RACE reads with MiXCR, giving one entry per CDR3 protein. The table shows about 55,000 distinct CDR3 sequences, with about 4% occurring only once. The data originate from a study of neurological immune-mediated disorders. This TCR was recovered from a man aged 45 to 65 with multiple sclerosis. The sequencing sample was made of PBMCs.

CDR3 in amino acids: CASSQARRLGTDTQYF. In nucleotides, the CDR3 is TGCGCCAGCAGCCAAGCCAGGAGGTTGGGCACAGATACGCAGTATTTT. The V and J genes are TRBV4-1 and TRBJ2-3, with a tentative D call TRBD2 (5 bases). Germline-derived CDR1 and CDR2 are MGHRA and YSYEKL. CDR3 size: 16 residues. Trimming stripped 1 base from V and 1 base from J, with 12 bases between.